Following are 28 T cell receptor beta chains from one sample sequenced in a study of T cells after posttransplantation cyclophosphamide. Only in-frame clones appear in the TCRdb table, and some are missing; sequencing was by immunoSEQ multiplex PCR. The sample yields 9,500 to 12,000 clones, without any singletons. Busulfan-fludarabine conditioning, marrow transplant, and cyclophosphamide on days +3 and +4 were administered. Sequenced material: PBMCs, taken after allogeneic stem cell transplant with posttransplant cyclophosphamide. Every receptor here comes from a female patient in her 40s who received an allogeneic stem cell transplant from a related donor, was CMV-positive, and had no GVHD. Part of the T cell pool may stem from the graft donor.

This clone was recorded at least ten times. The V gene is TRBV4-2, the J gene TRBJ1-6; no reliable D call. The CDR3 is 15 residues long. Trimming cost V 0 bases and J 10 bases, with 13 bases left between them. Germline lookup yields CDR1 LGHNA and CDR2 YNFKEQ. The DNA for the CDR3 is TGTGCCAGCAGCCAAGAAGTTGGTTCGAGGTCACCCCTCCACTTT. Protein: CASSQEVGSRSPLHF.

This clone was seen a handful of times. The rearrangement joins TRBV7-8 to TRBJ1-5; possibly TRBD1 for D (5 bases). Germline assignment: CDR1 SGHVS and CDR2 FQNEAQ. Between the trimmed V and J ends, which lost 5 bases and 0 bases, there was a span of 14 bases. This CDR3 is 16 amino acids long. CDR3 sequence: CASSLSRGDSNQPQHF. The CDR3 coding sequence is TGTGCCAGCAGCCTAAGCCGGGGGGATAGCAATCAGCCCCAGCATTTT. The full variable domain, in which reference TRBV7-8 and TRBJ1-5 provide the parts outside the CDR3, is GAGVSQSPRYKVAKRGQDVALRCDPISGHVSLFWYQQALGQGPEFLTYFQNEAQLDKSGLPSDRFFAERPEGSVSTLKIQRTQQEDSAVYLCASSLSRGDSNQPQHFGDGTRLSIL.

This clone has at least ten counts. The chain carries TRBV4-3 and TRBJ2-1; 10 positions match TRBD2. The CDR3 runs 16 residues. Unmatched junction bases numbered 3, after V lost 0 bases and J lost 4 bases. Germline CDR1 reads LGHNA; CDR2 reads YSLEER. Here the CDR3 reads CASSQEGLANYNEQFF. The DNA for the CDR3 is TGCGCCAGCAGCCAAGAGGGACTAGCGAATTACAATGAGCAGTTCTTC.

This clone was detected a few times. V usage is TRBV29-1 and J usage is TRBJ1-2; TRBD1 might be the D (5 bases). The CDR3 contains 13 residues. Per germline, CDR1 SQVTM and CDR2 ANQGSEA. The V and J ends lost 6 bases and 8 bases respectively, with 19 bases between them. The CDR3 is CSVAGGPERGYTF. CDR3 bases: TGCAGCGTGGCCGGGGGTCCGGAGAGAGGCTACACCTTC.

This clone was counted only a few times. The gene calls are TRBV7-8 and TRBJ2-5, with D possibly TRBD2 on 5 matching bases. Trimming shortened V by 3 bases and J by 4 bases, and 12 bases separated the two germline ends. Germline assignment: CDR1 SGHVS and CDR2 FQNEAQ. The CDR3 contains 14 residues. The CDR3 DNA follows: TGTGCCAGCAGCTTTCGAGAGAGGGTAGAGACCCAGTACTTC. Encoded protein: CASSFRERVETQYF.

This clone has at least ten counts. This sequence joins TRBV11-1 and TRBJ2-7, with 9 bases fitting TRBD1. Looked up from germline, CDR1 is SGHAT and CDR2 is FQDESV (reference sequence). The CDR3 is 15 amino acids. J lost 2 bases, V lost 2 bases, and 4 bases had no gene match. The CDR3 sequence: CASSLLGDRAYEQYF. In DNA form, the CDR3 reads TGTGCCAGCAGCTTATTAGGGGACAGGGCCTACGAGCAGTACTTC.

At least ten counts were recorded for this clone. The chain is built from TRBV15 and TRBJ2-1, with 12 nucleotides matching TRBD1. The CDR3 has 15 residues. The germline gives CDR1 LNHNV, CDR2 YYDKDF (reference sequence). V gave up 3 bases and J gave up 9 bases; unmatched junction bases: 6. The CDR3 DNA follows: TGTGCCACCAGCAGGGGGGGACAGGGGGCTGGTGAGCAGTTCTTC. As protein: CATSRGGQGAGEQFF.

The sample holds many counts of this clone. The gene calls are TRBV12-3 or TRBV12-4 and TRBJ2-7; 9 positions match TRBD1. The trim removed 5 bases at V and 7 bases at J, leaving 9 bases unmatched. The CDR3 has 14 amino acids. The CDR3: CASSLLQGAGEQYF. The CDR3 nucleotides read TGTGCCAGCAGTCTTTTACAGGGGGCAGGGGAGCAGTACTTC.

This clone occurred many times. The chain has TRBV5-1 and TRBJ2-4, with 7 bases fitting TRBD1. Germline V CDR1 and CDR2: SGHRS, YFSETQ. The CDR3 runs 15 residues. The ends lost 4 bases at V and 7 bases at J; junction bases unmatched: 11. CDR3 bases: TGCGCCAGCAGCCCTGACCCCGGGACAGCGAACATTCAGTACTTC. This sequence encodes CASSPDPGTANIQYF.

This clone occurred many times. The V call is TRBV7-8, the J call TRBJ1-5; D gene unclear. Germline lookup yields CDR1 SGHVS and CDR2 FQNEAQ. CDR3 length equals 13 residues. V was clipped by 1 base and J by 4 bases, with 5 bases between them. The CDR3 reads CASSLEVNQPQHF. CDR3 nucleotides: TGTGCCAGCAGCTTAGAGGTAAATCAGCCCCAGCATTTT.

This clone was found many times. This chain uses TRBV7-8 with TRBJ1-5, with D possibly being TRBD1 (6 bases). V was shortened by 5 bases and J by 1 base, with 12 bases between the two germline ends. CDR3 size: 15 residues. Germline loops: CDR1 SGHVS, CDR2 FQNEAQ. CDR3 region: CASSPTGLSNQPQHF. DNA for the CDR3: TGTGCCAGCAGCCCAACAGGGCTCAGCAATCAGCCCCAGCATTTT.

This clone has at least ten counts. The chain employs TRBV9 and TRBJ2-7; the match to TRBD2 covers 8 bases. J gave up 6 bases and V 2 bases, and 10 bases lay outside the gene matches. This CDR3 has 15 amino acids. Germline CDR1 SGDLS, CDR2 YYNGEE. CDR3 residues: CASSVSGTSPGEQYF. The CDR3 DNA sequence: TGTGCCAGCAGCGTCTCCGGGACTAGTCCCGGCGAGCAGTACTTC.

This clone was seen ten or more times. The V and J genes are TRBV5-1 and TRBJ2-3; 7 nucleotides match TRBD2. The CDR3 contains 14 residues. V shed 3 bases, J shed 5 bases, and the junction held 6 bases outside the gene matches. Looked up from germline, CDR1 is SGHRS and CDR2 is YFSETQ. CDR3 sequence reads: CASSWGGTGDTQYF. In nucleotides, the CDR3 is TGCGCCAGCAGCTGGGGGGGAACGGGAGATACGCAGTATTTT.

In its sample, this clone was seen many times. The V and J genes are TRBV18 and TRBJ1-2, with 8 bases lining up with TRBD1. The J segment lost 2 bases and the V segment lost 1 base, leaving 12 bases of the junction unmatched. This CDR3 contains 18 residues. Germline V lookup: CDR1 KGHSH, CDR2 LQKENI. As DNA, the CDR3 is TGTGCCAGCTCACCACTCAAAGGACAGGGTGCAGCGAACTATGGCTACACCTTC. Protein product: CASSPLKGQGAANYGYTF.

This clone was observed many times. The chain is built from TRBV19 and TRBJ1-2; 7 bases are a match to TRBD1. V shed 5 bases, J shed 6 bases, and the junction held 9 bases outside the gene matches. This CDR3 spans 14 amino acids. Germline V gives CDR1 LNHDA, CDR2 SQIVND (reference sequence). CDR3 amino acids: CASSPREQGDGYTF. The CDR3 DNA sequence: TGTGCCAGTAGTCCCCGAGAGCAGGGGGATGGCTACACCTTC.

This clone was found many times. V and J are TRBV19 and TRBJ2-7; 9 nucleotides align to TRBD1. The germline gives CDR1 LNHDA, CDR2 SQIVND (reference sequence). This CDR3 spans 14 amino acids. V trimming: 6 bases; J trimming: 0 bases; junction bases outside the gene matches: 3. Here the CDR3 DNA reads TGTGCCAGTAGAAGGGACAGGGACTCCTACGAGCAGTACTTC. It yields the protein CASRRDRDSYEQYF.

This clone was counted many times. The J gene is TRBJ2-7, the V gene TRBV12-3 or TRBV12-4; maybe TRBD2 (5 bases). The CDR3 contains 12 residues. Trimming stripped 7 bases from V and 7 bases from J, with 14 bases between. DNA for the CDR3: TGTGCCAGCACAACTAGACTCGGGGAGCAGTACTTC. This translates into CASTTRLGEQYF.

This clone was recorded many times. V gene TRBV18 combines with J gene TRBJ2-6; 11 positions match TRBD1. This CDR3 spans 18 amino acids. The V gene end was trimmed by 3 bases and the J gene end by 4 bases; junction bases not matched to a gene: 8. Germline lookup yields CDR1 KGHSH and CDR2 LQKENI. Written as DNA, the CDR3 is TGTGCCAGCTCACCCTTTGGACAGGGGGCGAAAGGGGCCAACGTCCTGACTTTC. It codes for CASSPFGQGAKGANVLTF.

This clone came up many times. The gene calls are TRBV24-1 and TRBJ2-2, with TRBD1 identical over 8 bases. CDR1 is KGHDR, CDR2 SFDVKD, per germline. The CDR3 covers 17 residues. The V and J ends lost 6 bases and 0 bases, in that order; junction bases with no gene match: 8. This CDR3 is CATSLPGTGPNTGELFF. CDR3 in DNA: TGTGCCACCAGTTTACCCGGGACAGGACCGAACACCGGGGAGCTGTTTTTT.

This clone was recorded at least ten times. The J gene is TRBJ1-3, the V gene TRBV7-2; possibly TRBD1 for D (5 bases). CDR1 SGHTA and CDR2 FQGNSA come from the germline V gene. Deletions cut 3 bases from V and 0 bases from J, with 15 bases between. The CDR3 is made up of 17 amino acids. CDR3 in DNA: TGTGCCAGCAGCTTTTCCCCCCTGACAGCCTCTGGAAACACCATATATTTT. Its translation is CASSFSPLTASGNTIYF.

This clone was detected many times. The J gene is TRBJ1-2, the V gene TRBV12-5; D gene unclear. This CDR3 is 12 amino acids long. Deletions cut 3 bases from V and 7 bases from J, with 9 bases between. From germline, CDR1 is LGHNT and CDR2 FRNRAP. CDR3 in DNA: TGTGCTAGTGGTTTCCTAACTACTGGCTACACCTTC. This gives the protein CASGFLTTGYTF. Drawing the rest from reference TRBV12-5 and TRBJ1-2, the complete variable domain is DARVTQTPRHKVTEMGQEVTMRCQPILGHNTVFWYRQTMMQGLELLAYFRNRAPLDDSGMPKDRFSAEMPDATLATLKIQPSEPRDSAVYFCASGFLTTGYTFGSGTRLTVV.

This clone was seen ten or more times. The chain has TRBV10-1 and TRBJ2-1, with a weak D call TRBD2 (6 bases). This CDR3 has 15 amino acids. Trimming cost V 2 bases and J 0 bases, with 8 bases left between them. CDR1 WNHNN and CDR2 SYGVQD come from the germline V gene (reference sequence). The chain's CDR3 is CASSERGSSYNEQFF. The CDR3 DNA reads as TGCGCCAGCAGTGAGCGGGGGAGCTCCTACAATGAGCAGTTCTTC.

This chain uses TRBV7-8 with TRBJ1-5, with D tentatively TRBD1 (5 bases). V lost 5 bases and J 7 bases, leaving 18 bases between the germline ends. From germline, CDR1 is SGHVS and CDR2 FQNEAQ. This CDR3 has 15 amino acids. CDR3 in DNA: TGTGCCAGCAGCCACCTCAGCGGGGGGAGCCAGCCCCAGCATTTT. Its translation: CASSHLSGGSQPQHF.

This clone occurred many times. The V call is TRBV10-2, the J call TRBJ2-7; TRBD1 agrees at 7 bases. There are 15 residues in the CDR3. CDR1 is WSHSY and CDR2 is SAAADI in the germline V gene. V dropped 6 bases and J dropped 0; count of bases not matched to a gene: 8. CDR3 loop: CASRYRAGGSYEQYF. The CDR3 nucleotides read TGCGCCAGCAGGTACAGGGCAGGGGGCTCCTACGAGCAGTACTTC.

Ten or more counts support this clone. The rearrangement joins TRBV28 to TRBJ1-5; no clear D gene. Looked up from germline, CDR1 is MDHEN and CDR2 is SYDVKM. V lost 8 bases to trimming and J lost 0 bases, with 11 bases between them. CDR3 length: 14 residues. Here the CDR3 DNA reads TGTGCCAGCGATAGCTCTTATAGCAATCAGCCCCAGCATTTT. This gives the protein CASDSSYSNQPQHF.

This clone was detected ten times or more. The CDR3 region has the DNA TGTGCCAGCAATGCCGGGACAGGTCGCACAGATACGCAGTATTTT. Protein product: CASNAGTGRTDTQYF. The rearrangement joins TRBV6-1 to TRBJ2-3, with TRBD1 matching over 8 bases. The J segment lost 1 base and the V segment lost 7 bases, leaving 7 bases of the junction unmatched. CDR1 is MNHNS, CDR2 SASEGT, per germline. The CDR3 length is 15 residues.

This clone was seen many times. Other DNA sequences within the sample encode an identical CDR3. The chain joins TRBV9 to TRBJ2-7, with 7 bases matching TRBD1. CDR1 and CDR2 (germline): SGDLS, YYNGEE. This CDR3 region has 15 residues. Trimming at V came to 8 bases and at J to 4 bases, leaving 15 bases not matched to a gene. The CDR3 coding sequence is TGTGCCAGTAGCATCGAACAGGGGACGGCATACGAGCAGTACTTC. This gives the protein CASSIEQGTAYEQYF.

This clone was seen ten or more times. The chain couples TRBV19 to TRBJ1-5, with 7 bases aligning to TRBD1. Germline V gene sequence: CDR1 LNHDA, CDR2 SQIVND (reference sequence). The CDR3 contains 16 residues. V gave up 4 bases and J gave up 3 bases; unmatched junction bases: 9. DNA for the CDR3: TGTGCCAGTAGTACCATACAGGGGCAAGACAATCAGCCCCAGCATTTT. It yields the protein CASSTIQGQDNQPQHF. The full variable domain, with the rest looked up from reference TRBV19 and TRBJ1-5, is DGGITQSPKYLFRKEGQNVTLSCEQNLNHDAMYWYRQDPGQGLRLIYYSQIVNDFQKGDIAEGYSVSREKKESFPLTVTSAQKNPTAFYLCASSTIQGQDNQPQHFGDGTRLSIL.